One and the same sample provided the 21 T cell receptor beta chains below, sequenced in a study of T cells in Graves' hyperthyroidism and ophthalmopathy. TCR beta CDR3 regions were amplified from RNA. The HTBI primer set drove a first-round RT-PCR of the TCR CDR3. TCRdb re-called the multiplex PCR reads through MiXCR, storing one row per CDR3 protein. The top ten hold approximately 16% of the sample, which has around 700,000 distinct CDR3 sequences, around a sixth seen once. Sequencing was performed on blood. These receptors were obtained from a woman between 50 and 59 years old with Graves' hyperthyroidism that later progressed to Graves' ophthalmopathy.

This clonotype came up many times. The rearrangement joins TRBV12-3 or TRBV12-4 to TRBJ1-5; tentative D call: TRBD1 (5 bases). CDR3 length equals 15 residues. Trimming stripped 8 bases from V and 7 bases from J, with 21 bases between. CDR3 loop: CASGFSGRLGQPQHF. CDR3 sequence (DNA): TGTGCCAGCGGATTCTCAGGGAGGTTGGGCCAGCCCCAGCATTTT.

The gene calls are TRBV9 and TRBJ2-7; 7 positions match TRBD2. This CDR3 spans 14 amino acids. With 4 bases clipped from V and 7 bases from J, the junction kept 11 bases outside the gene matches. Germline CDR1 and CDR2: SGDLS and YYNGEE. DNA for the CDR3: TGTGCCAGCAGCCCCGAGCGGGGTATCGGGGAGCAGTACTTC. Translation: CASSPERGIGEQYF.

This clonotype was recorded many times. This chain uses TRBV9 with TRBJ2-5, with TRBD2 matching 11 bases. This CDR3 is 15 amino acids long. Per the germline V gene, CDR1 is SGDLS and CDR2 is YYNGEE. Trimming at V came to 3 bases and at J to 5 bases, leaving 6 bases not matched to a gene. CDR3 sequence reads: CASSGIAGGMETQYF. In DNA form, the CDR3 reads TGTGCCAGCAGCGGAATAGCGGGGGGGATGGAGACCCAGTACTTC. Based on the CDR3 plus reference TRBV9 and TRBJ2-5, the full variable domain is DSGVTQTPKHLITATGQRVTLRCSPRSGDLSVYWYQQSLDQGLQFLIQYYNGEERAKGNILERFSAQQFPDLHSELNLSSLELGDSALYFCASSGIAGGMETQYFGPGTRLLVL.

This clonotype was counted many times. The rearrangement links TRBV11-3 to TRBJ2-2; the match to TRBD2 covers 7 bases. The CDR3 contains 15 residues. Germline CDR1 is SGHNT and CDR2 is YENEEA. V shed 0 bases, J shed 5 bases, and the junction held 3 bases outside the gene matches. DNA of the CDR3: TGTGCCAGCAGCTTAGAGGCGGGGGTAACCGGGGAGCTGTTTTTT. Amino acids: CASSLEAGVTGELFF.

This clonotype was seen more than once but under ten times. The CDR3 reads CASSLAMGGDTEAFF. CDR3 nucleotides: TGTGCCAGCAGCTTAGCTATGGGGGGCGACACTGAAGCTTTCTTT. The V call is TRBV7-9, the J call TRBJ1-1; the D gene is possibly TRBD1 (6 bases). CDR3 size: 15 residues. The V gene's germline CDR1 is SEHNR and CDR2 FQNEAQ (reference sequence). The V end lost 0 bases, the J end lost 3 bases, and 11 bases lay between the germline ends.

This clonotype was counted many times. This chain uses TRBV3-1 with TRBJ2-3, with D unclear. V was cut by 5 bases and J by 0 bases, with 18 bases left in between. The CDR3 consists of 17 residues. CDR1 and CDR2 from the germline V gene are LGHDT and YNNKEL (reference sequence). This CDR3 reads CASSSFFNGDSTDTQYF. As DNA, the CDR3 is TGTGCCAGCAGCTCTTTCTTCAACGGAGATAGCACAGATACGCAGTATTTT.

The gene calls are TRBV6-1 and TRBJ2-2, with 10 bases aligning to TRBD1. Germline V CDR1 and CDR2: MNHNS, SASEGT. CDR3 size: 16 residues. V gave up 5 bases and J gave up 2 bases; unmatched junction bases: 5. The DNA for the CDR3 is TGTGCCAGCAGTCTTGGACAGGGGGTAAACACCGGGGAGCTGTTTTTT. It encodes CASSLGQGVNTGELFF.

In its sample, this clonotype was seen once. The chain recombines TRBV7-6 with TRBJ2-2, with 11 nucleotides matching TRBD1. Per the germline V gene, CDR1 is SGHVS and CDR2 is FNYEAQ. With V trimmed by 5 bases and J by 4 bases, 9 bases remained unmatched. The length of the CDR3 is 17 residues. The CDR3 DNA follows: TGTGCCAGCAGCCCGCGAGGACAGGGGGCTTTCACCGGGGAGCTGTTTTTT. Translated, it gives CASSPRGQGAFTGELFF.

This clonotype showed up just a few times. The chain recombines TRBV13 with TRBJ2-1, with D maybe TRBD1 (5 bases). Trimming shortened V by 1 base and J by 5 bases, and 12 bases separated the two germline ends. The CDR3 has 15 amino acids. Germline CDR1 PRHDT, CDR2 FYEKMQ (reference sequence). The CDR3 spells CASSLELQVNNEQFF. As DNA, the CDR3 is TGTGCCAGCAGCTTAGAGTTACAGGTAAACAATGAGCAGTTCTTC.

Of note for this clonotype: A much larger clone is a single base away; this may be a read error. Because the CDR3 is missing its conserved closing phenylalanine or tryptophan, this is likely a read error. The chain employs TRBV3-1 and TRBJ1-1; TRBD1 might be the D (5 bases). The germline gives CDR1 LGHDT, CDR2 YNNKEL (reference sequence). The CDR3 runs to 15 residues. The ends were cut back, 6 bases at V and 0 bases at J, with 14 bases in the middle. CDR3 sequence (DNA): TGTGCCAGCAGTGAGCCGGGACGGTTGAACACTGAAGCTTTCTCT. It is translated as CASSEPGRLNTEAFS.

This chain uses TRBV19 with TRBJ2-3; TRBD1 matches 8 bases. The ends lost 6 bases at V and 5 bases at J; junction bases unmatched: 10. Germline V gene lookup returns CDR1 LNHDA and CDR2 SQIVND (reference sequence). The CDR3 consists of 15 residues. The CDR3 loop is CASSRTQGAVDTQYF. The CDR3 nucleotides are TGTGCCAGTAGCCGAACTCAGGGGGCGGTAGATACGCAGTATTTT.

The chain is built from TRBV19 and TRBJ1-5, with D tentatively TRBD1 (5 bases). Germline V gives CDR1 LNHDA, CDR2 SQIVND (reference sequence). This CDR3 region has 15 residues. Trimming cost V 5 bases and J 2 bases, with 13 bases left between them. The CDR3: CASSWGDMGNQPQHF. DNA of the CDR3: TGTGCCAGTAGTTGGGGGGATATGGGCAATCAGCCCCAGCATTTT. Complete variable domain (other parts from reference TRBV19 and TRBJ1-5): DGGITQSPKYLFRKEGQNVTLSCEQNLNHDAMYWYRQDPGQGLRLIYYSQIVNDFQKGDIAEGYSVSREKKESFPLTVTSAQKNPTAFYLCASSWGDMGNQPQHFGDGTRLSIL.

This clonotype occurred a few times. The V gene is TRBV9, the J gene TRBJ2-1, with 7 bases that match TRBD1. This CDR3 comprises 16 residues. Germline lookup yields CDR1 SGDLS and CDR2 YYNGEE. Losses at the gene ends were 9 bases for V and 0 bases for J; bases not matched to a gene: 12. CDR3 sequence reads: CANSLKQGSSYNEQFF. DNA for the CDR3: TGTGCCAACTCACTAAAACAGGGGAGCTCCTACAATGAGCAGTTCTTC.

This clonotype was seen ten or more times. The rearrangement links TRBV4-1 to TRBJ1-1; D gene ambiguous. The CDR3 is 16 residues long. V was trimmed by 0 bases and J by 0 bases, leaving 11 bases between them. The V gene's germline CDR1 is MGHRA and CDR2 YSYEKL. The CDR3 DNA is TGCGCCAGCAGCCAAGATAGGGCGGGTTTGAACACTGAAGCTTTCTTT. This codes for CASSQDRAGLNTEAFF.

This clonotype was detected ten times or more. CDR3 in amino acids: CASWGGSDTEAFF. In DNA, the CDR3 is TGTGCCAGCTGGGGAGGGTCAGACACTGAAGCTTTCTTT. The rearrangement joins TRBV6-2 or TRBV6-3 to TRBJ1-1, with D unresolved. Germline values: CDR1 MNHEY, CDR2 SVGEGT. This CDR3 comprises 13 residues. The V and J ends lost 8 bases and 3 bases respectively, with 13 bases between them.

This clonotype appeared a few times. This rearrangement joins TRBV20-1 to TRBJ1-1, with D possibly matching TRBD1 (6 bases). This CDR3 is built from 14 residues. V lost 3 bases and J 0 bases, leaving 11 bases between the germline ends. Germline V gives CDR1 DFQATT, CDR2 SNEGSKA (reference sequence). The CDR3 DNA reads TGCAGTGCTAGTTCGGGGGCCATGAACACTGAAGCTTTCTTT. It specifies CSASSGAMNTEAFF.

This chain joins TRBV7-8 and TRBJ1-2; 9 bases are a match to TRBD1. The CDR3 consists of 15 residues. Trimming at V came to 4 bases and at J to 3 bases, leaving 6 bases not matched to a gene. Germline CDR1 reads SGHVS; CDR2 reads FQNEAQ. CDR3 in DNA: TGTGCCAGCAGCTCCAGGACAGGGGAGGACTATGGCTACACCTTC. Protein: CASSSRTGEDYGYTF.

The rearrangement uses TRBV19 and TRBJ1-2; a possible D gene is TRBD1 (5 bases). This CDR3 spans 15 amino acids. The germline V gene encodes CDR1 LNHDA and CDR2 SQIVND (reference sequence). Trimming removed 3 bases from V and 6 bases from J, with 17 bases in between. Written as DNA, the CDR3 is TGTGCCAGTAGTATGGTAGCCAAGGGGATGGATGGCTACACCTTC. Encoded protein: CASSMVAKGMDGYTF.

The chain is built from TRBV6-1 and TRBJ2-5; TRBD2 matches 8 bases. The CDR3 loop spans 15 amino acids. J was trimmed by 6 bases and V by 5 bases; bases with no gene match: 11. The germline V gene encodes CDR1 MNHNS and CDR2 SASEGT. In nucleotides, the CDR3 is TGTGCCAGCAGTAAGAGAGCGGGGGAGGGGAAGACCCAGTACTTC. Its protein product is CASSKRAGEGKTQYF.

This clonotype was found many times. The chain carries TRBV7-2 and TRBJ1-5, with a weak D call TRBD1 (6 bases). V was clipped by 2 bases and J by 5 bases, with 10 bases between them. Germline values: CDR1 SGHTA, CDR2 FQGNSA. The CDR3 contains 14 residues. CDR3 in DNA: TGTGCCAGCAGCTTACCCGGGGGGCATCAGCCCCAGCATTTT. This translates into CASSLPGGHQPQHF.

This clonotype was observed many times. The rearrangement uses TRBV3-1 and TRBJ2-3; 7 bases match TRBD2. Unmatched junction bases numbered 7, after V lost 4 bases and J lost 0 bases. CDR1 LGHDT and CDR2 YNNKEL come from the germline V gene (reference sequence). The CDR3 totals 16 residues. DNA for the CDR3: TGTGCCAGCAGCCGAGCTAGCGGTAAGAGCACAGATACGCAGTATTTT. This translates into CASSRASGKSTDTQYF.